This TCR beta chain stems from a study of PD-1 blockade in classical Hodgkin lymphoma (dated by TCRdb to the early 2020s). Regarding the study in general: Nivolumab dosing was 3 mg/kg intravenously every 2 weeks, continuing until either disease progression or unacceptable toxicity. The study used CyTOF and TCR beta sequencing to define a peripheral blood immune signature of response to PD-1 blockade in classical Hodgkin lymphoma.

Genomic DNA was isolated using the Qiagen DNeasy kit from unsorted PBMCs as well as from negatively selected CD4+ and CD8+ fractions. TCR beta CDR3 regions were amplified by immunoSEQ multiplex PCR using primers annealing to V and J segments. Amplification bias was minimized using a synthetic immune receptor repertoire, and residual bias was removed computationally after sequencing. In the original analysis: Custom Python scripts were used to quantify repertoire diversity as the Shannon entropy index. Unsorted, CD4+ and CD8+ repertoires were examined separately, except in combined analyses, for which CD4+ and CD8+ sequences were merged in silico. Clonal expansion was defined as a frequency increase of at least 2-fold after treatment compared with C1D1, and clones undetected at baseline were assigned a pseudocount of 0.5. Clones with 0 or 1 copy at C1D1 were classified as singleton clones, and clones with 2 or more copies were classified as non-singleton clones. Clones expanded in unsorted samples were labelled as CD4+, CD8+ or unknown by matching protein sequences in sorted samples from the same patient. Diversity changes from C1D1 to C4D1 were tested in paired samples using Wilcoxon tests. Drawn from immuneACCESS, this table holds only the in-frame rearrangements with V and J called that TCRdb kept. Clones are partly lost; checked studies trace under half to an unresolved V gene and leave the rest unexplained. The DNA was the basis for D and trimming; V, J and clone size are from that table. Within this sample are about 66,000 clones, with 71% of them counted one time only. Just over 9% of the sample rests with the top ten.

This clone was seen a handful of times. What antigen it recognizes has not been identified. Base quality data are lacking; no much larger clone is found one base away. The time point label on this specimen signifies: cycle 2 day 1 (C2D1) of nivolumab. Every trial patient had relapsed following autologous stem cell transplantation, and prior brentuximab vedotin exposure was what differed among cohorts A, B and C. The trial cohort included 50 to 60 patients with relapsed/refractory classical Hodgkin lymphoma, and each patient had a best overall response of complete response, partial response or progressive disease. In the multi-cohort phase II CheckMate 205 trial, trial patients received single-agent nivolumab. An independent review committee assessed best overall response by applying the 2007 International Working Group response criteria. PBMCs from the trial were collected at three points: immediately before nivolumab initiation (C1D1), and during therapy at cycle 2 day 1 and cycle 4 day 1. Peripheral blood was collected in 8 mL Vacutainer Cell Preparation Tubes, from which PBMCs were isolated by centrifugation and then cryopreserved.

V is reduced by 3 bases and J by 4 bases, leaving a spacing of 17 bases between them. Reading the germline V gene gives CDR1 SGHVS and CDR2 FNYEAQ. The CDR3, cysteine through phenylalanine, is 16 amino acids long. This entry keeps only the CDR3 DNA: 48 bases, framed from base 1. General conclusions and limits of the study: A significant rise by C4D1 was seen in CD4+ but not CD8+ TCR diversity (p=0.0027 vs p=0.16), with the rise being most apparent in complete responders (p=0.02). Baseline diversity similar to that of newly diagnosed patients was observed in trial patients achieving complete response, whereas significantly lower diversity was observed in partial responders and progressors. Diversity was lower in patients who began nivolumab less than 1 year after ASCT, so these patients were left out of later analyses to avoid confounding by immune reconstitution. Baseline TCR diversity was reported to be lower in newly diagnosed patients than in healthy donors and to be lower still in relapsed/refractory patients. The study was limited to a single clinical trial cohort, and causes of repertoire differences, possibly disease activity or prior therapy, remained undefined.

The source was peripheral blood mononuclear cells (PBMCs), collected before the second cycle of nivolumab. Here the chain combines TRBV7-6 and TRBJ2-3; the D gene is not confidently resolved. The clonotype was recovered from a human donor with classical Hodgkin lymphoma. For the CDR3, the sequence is CASSLTSISVADTQYF. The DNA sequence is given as TGTGCCAGCAGCTTGACCTCGATCTCCGTGGCAGATACGCAGTATTTT.